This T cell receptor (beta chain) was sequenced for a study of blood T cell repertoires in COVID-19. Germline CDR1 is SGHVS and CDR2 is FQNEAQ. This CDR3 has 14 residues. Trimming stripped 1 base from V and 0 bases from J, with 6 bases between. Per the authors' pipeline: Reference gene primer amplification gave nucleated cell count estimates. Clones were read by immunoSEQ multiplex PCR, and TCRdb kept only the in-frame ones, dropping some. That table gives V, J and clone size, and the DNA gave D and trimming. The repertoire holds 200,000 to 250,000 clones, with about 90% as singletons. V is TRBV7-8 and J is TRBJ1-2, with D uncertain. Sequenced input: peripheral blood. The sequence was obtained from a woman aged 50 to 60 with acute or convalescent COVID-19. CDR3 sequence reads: CASSLVETNYGYTF. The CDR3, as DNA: TGTGCCAGCAGCTTAGTTGAGACTAACTATGGCTACACCTTC.